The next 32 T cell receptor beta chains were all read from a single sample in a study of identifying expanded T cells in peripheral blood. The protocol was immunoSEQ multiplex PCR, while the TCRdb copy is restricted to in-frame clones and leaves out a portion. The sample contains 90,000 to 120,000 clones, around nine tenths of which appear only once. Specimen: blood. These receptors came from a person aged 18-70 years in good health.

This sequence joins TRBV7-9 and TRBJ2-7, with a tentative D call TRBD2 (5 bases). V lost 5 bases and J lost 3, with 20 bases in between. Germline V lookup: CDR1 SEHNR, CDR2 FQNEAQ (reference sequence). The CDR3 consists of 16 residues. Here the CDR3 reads CASSPRTGPRSYEQYF. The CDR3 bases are TGTGCCAGCAGCCCCCGGACTGGTCCACGGAGCTACGAGCAGTACTTC.

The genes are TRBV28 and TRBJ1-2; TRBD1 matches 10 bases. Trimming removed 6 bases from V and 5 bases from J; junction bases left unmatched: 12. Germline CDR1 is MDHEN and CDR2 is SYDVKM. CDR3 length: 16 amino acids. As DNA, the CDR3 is TGTGCCAGCAGGCCCCCGGGACAGGGGATCCGGTATGGCTACACCTTC. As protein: CASRPPGQGIRYGYTF.

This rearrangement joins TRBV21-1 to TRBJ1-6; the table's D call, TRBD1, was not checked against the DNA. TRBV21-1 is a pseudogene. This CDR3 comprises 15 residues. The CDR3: CASSQGALDNSPLHF. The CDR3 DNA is TGTGCCAGCAGCCAGGGGGCGCTTGATAATTCACCCCTCCACTTT.

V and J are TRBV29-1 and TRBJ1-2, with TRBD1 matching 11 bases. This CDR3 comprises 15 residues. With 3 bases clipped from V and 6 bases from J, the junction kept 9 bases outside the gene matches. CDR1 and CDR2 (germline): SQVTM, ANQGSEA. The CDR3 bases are TGCAGCGTTGAGTCTTGGGGACAGGGGGAGGATGGCTACACCTTC. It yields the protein CSVESWGQGEDGYTF.

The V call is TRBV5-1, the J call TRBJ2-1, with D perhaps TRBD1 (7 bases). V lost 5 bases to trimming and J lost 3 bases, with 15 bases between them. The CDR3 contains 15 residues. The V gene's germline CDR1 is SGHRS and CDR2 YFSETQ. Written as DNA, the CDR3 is TGCGCCAGCAGAGCTGGAGGGGGCGGCTACAATGAGCAGTTCTTC. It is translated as CASRAGGGGYNEQFF.

CDR3 protein: CASSIDRVVYGYTF. The CDR3 DNA reads TGTGCCAGCAGTATCGACAGGGTCGTCTATGGCTACACCTTC. The rearrangement links TRBV28 to TRBJ1-2, with TRBD1 matching over 7 bases. Germline V gene lookup returns CDR1 MDHEN and CDR2 SYDVKM. The CDR3 runs to 14 residues. Losses at the gene ends were 5 bases for V and 4 bases for J; bases not matched to a gene: 7.

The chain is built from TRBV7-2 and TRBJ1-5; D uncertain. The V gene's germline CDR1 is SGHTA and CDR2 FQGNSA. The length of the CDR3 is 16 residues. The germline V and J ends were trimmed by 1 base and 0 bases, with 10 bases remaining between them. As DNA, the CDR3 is TGTGCCAGCAGCTTAGATTCAGGTTATAGCAATCAGCCCCAGCATTTT. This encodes CASSLDSGYSNQPQHF.

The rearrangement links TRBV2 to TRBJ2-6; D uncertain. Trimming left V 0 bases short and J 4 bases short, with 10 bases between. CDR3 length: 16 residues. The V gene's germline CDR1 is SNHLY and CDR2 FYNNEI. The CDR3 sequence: CASSEARTPGANVLTF. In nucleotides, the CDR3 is TGTGCCAGCAGTGAAGCGCGGACGCCCGGGGCCAACGTCCTGACTTTC.

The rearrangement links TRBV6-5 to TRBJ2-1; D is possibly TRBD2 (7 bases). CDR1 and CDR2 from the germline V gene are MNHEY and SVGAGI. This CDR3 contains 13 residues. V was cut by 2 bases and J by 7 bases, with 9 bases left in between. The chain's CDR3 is CASSYGGANEQFF. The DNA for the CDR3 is TGTGCCAGCAGTTACGGGGGGGCAAATGAGCAGTTCTTC.

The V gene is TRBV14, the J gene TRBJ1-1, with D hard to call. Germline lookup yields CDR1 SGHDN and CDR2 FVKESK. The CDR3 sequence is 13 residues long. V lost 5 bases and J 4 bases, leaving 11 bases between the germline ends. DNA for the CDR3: TGTGCCAGCAGCTTTACGTCAGGCACTGAAGCTTTCTTT. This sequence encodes CASSFTSGTEAFF.

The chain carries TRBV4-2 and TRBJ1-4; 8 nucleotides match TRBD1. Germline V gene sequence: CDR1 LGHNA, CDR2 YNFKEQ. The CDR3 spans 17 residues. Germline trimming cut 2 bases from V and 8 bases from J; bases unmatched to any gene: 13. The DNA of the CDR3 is TGTGCCAGCAGCCAAAACGCAGGGGGCGCGGGGAAGGAAAAACTGTTTTTT. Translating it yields CASSQNAGGAGKEKLFF.

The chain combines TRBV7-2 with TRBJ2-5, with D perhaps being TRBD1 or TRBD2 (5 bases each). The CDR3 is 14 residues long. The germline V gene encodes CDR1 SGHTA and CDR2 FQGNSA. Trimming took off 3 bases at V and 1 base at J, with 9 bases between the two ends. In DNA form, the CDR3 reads TGTGCCAGCAGCTTCGGGACGGTCCAAGAGACCCAGTACTTC. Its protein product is CASSFGTVQETQYF. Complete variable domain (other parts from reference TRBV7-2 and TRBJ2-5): GAGVSQSPSNKVTEKGKDVELRCDPISGHTALYWYRQSLGQGLEFLIYFQGNSAPDKSGLPSDRFSAERTGGSVSTLTIQRTQQEDSAVYLCASSFGTVQETQYFGPGTRLLVL.

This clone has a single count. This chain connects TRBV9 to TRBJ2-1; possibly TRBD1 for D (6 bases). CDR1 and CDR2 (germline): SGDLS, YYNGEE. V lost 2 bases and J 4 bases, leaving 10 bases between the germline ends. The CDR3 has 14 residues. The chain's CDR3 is CASSVGGAYNEQFF. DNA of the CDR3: TGTGCCAGCAGCGTTGGGGGCGCTTACAATGAGCAGTTCTTC.

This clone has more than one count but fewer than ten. CDR3: CASSFLSGGGYEQYF. The CDR3 DNA reads TGTGCCAGCAGTTTCCTAAGCGGGGGTGGCTACGAGCAGTACTTC. The rearrangement uses TRBV27 and TRBJ2-7; 8 bases line up with TRBD2. With V trimmed by 3 bases and J by 3 bases, 7 bases remained unmatched. In germline, CDR1 is MNHEY, CDR2 SMNVEV (reference sequence). The CDR3 is made up of 15 amino acids.

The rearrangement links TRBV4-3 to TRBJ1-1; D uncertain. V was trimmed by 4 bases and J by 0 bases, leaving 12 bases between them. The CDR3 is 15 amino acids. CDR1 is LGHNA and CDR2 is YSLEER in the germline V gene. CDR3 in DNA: TGCGCCAGCAGCCTTGGCAGGCAGATGAACACTGAAGCTTTCTTT. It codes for CASSLGRQMNTEAFF.

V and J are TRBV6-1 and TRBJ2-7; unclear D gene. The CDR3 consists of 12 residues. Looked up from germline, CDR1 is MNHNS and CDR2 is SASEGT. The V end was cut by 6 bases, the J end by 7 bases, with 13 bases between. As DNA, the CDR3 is TGTGCCAGCAGCCCGACCAGAGAGGAGCAGTACTTC. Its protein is CASSPTREEQYF.

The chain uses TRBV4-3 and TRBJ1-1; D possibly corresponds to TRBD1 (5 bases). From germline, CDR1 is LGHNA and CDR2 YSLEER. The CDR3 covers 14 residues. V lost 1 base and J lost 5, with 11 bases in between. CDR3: CASSQVSGGTEAFF. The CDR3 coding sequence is TGCGCCAGCAGCCAAGTTTCGGGGGGGACTGAAGCTTTCTTT.

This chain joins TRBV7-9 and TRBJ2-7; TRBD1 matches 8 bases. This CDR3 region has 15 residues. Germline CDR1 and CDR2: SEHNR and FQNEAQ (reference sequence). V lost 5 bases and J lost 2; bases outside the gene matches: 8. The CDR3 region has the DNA TGTGCCAGCAGCCCTAGACAGGGGCCCACCTACGAGCAGTACTTC. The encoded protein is CASSPRQGPTYEQYF.

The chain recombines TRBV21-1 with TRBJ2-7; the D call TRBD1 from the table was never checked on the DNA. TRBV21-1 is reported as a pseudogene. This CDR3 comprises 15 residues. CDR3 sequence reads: CASSTTGISAYEQYF. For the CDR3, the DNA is TGTGCCAGCAGCACTACAGGGATTTCGGCCTACGAGCAGTACTTC.

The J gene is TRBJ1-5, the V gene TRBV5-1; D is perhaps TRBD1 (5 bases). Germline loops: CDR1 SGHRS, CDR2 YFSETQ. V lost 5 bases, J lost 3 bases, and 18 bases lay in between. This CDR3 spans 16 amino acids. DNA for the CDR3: TGCGCCAGCAGTCTTGGGGCAGGAGGAGTCAATCAGCCCCAGCATTTT. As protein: CASSLGAGGVNQPQHF.

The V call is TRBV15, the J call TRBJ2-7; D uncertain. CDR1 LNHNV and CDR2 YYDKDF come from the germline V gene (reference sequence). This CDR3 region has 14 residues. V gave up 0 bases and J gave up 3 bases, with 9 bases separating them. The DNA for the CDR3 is TGTGCCACCAGCAGAGACAGAAGGGTCTACGAGCAGTACTTC. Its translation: CATSRDRRVYEQYF.

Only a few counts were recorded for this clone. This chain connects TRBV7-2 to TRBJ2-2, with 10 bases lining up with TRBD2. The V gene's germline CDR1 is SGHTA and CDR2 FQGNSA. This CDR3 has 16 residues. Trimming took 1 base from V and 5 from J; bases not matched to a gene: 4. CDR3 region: CASSLVLAGVTGELFF. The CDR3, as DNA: TGTGCCAGCAGCTTAGTCCTAGCGGGGGTAACCGGGGAGCTGTTTTTT.

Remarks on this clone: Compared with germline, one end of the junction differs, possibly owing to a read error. The CDR3: CASSQYGPYNSPLHF. For the CDR3, the DNA is TGCGCCAGCAGCCAATACGGTCCCTATAATTCACCCCTCCACTTT. The V and J genes are TRBV11-2 and TRBJ1-6; D remains unclear. CDR1 is SGHAT and CDR2 is FQNNGV in the germline V gene. This CDR3 contains 15 residues.

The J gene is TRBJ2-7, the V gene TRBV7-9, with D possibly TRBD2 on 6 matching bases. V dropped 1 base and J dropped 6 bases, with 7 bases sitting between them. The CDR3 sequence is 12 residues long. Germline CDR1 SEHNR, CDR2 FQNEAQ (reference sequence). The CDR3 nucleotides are TGTGCCAGCAGCTTAGACGGGGGCGAGCAGTACTTC. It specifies CASSLDGGEQYF.

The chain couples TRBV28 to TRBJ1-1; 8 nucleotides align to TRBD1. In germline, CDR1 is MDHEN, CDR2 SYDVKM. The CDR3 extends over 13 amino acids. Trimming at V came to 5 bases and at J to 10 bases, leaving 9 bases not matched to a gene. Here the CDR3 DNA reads TGTGCCAGCAGTACCCCCGGACAGGGTGGAGCTTTCTTT. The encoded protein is CASSTPGQGGAFF.

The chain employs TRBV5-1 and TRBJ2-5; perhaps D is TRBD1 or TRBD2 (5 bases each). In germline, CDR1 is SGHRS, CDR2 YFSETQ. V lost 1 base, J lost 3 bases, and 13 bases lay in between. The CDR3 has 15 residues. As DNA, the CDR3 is TGCGCCAGCAGCTTGACCCGGGGCGTAAAAGAGACCCAGTACTTC. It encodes CASSLTRGVKETQYF. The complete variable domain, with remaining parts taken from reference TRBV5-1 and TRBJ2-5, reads KAGVTQTPRYLIKTRGQQVTLSCSPISGHRSVSWYQQTPGQGLQFLFEYFSETQRNKGNFPGRFSGRQFSNSRSEMNVSTLELGDSALYLCASSLTRGVKETQYFGPGTRLLVL.

CDR3: CASVGGAPYEQYF. CDR3 in DNA: TGTGCCAGCGTCGGGGGGGCCCCCTACGAGCAGTACTTC. The chain combines TRBV27 with TRBJ2-7, with 8 bases matching TRBD2. The germline V gene encodes CDR1 MNHEY and CDR2 SMNVEV (reference sequence). Trimming took 8 bases from V and 2 from J; bases not matched to a gene: 5. The CDR3 spans 13 residues.

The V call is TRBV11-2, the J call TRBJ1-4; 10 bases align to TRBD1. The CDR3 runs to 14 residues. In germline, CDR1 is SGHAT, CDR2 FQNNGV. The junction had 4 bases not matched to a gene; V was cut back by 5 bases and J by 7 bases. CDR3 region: CASSTDRGLEKLFF. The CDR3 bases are TGTGCCAGCAGCACAGACAGGGGGCTTGAAAAACTGTTTTTT.

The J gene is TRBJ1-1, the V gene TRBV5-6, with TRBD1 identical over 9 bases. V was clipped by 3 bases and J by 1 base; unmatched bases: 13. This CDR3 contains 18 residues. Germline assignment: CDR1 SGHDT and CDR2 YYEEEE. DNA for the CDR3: TGTGCCAGCAGCTCCCCCCGGGACAGGGTTCGTGCGAACACTGAAGCTTTCTTT. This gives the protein CASSSPRDRVRANTEAFF.

The CDR3 DNA is TGCGCCAGCAGCCTAAGACAGGGGATCACTGAAGCTTTCTTT. Translation gives CASSLRQGITEAFF. V usage is TRBV4-3 and J usage is TRBJ1-1; 8 bases fit TRBD1. With 4 bases clipped from V and 4 bases from J, the junction kept 5 bases outside the gene matches. This CDR3 comprises 14 residues. Germline V lookup: CDR1 LGHNA, CDR2 YSLEER.

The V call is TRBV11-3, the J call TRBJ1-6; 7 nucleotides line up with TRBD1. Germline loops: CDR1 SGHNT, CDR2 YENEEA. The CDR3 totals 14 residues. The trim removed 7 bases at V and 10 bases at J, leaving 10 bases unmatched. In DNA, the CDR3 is TGTGCCAGCACGGCGGGGACAGTGGGATCACCCCTCCACTTT. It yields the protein CASTAGTVGSPLHF.

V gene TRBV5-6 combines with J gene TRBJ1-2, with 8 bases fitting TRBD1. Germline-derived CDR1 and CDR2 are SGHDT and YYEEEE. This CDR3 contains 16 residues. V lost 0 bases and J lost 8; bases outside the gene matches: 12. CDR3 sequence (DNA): TGTGCCAGCAGCTTGGCCGCCAGGGGGCTGGGGGTCGGCTACACCTTC. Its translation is CASSLAARGLGVGYTF.